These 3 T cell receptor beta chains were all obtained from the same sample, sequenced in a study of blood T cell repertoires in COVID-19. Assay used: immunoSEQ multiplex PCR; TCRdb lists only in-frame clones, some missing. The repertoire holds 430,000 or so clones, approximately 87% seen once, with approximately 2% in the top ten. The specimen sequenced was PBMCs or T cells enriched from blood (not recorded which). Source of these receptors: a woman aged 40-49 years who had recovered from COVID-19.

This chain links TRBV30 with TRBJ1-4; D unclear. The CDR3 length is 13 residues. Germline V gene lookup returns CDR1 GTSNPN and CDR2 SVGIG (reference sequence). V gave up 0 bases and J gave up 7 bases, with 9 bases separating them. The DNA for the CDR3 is TGTGCCTGGAGTGTACTTTTCGGTGAAAAACTGTTTTTT. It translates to CAWSVLFGEKLFF.

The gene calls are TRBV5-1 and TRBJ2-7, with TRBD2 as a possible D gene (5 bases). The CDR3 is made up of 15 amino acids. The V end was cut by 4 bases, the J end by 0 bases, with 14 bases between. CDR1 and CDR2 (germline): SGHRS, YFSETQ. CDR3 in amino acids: CASSPRPGNSYEQYF. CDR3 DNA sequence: TGCGCCAGCAGCCCCCGCCCCGGGAACTCCTACGAGCAGTACTTC.

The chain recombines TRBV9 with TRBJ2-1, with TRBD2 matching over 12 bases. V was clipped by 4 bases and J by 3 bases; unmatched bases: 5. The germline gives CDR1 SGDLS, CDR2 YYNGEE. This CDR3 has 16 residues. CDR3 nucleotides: TGTGCCAGCAGCTCAGCGACTAGCGGGAGCTACAATGAGCAGTTCTTC. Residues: CASSSATSGSYNEQFF. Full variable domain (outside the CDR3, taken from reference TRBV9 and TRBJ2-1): DSGVTQTPKHLITATGQRVTLRCSPRSGDLSVYWYQQSLDQGLQFLIQYYNGEERAKGNILERFSAQQFPDLHSELNLSSLELGDSALYFCASSSATSGSYNEQFFGPGTRLTVL.